Each of the 20 T cell receptor beta chains below was sequenced from the same sample in a study of T cells in Graves' hyperthyroidism and ophthalmopathy. Researchers took RNA transcripts and amplified the TCR beta CDR3 regions from them. First-round RT-PCR with HTBI primers amplified the TCR CDR3 region. TCRdb itself ran the multiplex PCR reads through MiXCR, one entry per CDR3 protein. The sample lists around 340,000 distinct CDR3 sequences, roughly 23% occurring once. Source material: blood. These receptors were collected from a woman aged 45-65 years with Graves' hyperthyroidism.

The chain links TRBV2 to TRBJ2-7, with D hard to call. Trimming left V 2 bases short and J 3 bases short, with 11 bases between. The CDR3 has 14 amino acids. Germline V CDR1 and CDR2: SNHLY, FYNNEI. DNA of the CDR3: TGTGCCAGCAGTGAATCAGAAACGGTCTACGAGCAGTACTTC. Amino acids: CASSESETVYEQYF.

This clonotype came up many times. The J gene is TRBJ2-7, the V gene TRBV6-1, with no clear D. This CDR3 spans 13 amino acids. Germline V lookup: CDR1 MNHNS, CDR2 SASEGT. Trimming took 3 bases from V and 6 from J, leaving 12 bases between them. In DNA, the CDR3 is TGTGCCAGCAGTGAGACCCGTACTTCCGAGCAGTACTTC. Its translation is CASSETRTSEQYF.

The table lists this clonotype with many counts. V gene TRBV27 combines with J gene TRBJ1-1, with no clear D. The CDR3 consists of 14 residues. Trimming left V 4 bases short and J 1 base short, with 10 bases between. The germline CDR1 and CDR2 sequences are MNHEY and SMNVEV (reference sequence). The CDR3 nucleotides are TGTGCCAGCAGTTCCGTCACCGCGAACACTGAAGCTTTCTTT. Translated, it gives CASSSVTANTEAFF.

This clonotype has only a few counts. This chain uses TRBV5-1 with TRBJ2-1; 9 bases match TRBD1. V was pared by 6 bases and J by 0 bases, with 4 bases of the junction left unmatched. The germline CDR1 and CDR2 sequences are SGHRS and YFSETQ. There are 15 residues in the CDR3. The CDR3 loop is CASTGQGSSYNEQFF. As DNA, the CDR3 is TGCGCCAGCACCGGACAGGGGAGCTCCTACAATGAGCAGTTCTTC.

For this clonotype: A much larger clone differs from this one at a single base, so this may be a read error. This chain connects TRBV3-1 to TRBJ1-6; 10 bases map to TRBD1. Germline CDR1 is LGHDT and CDR2 is YNNKEL (reference sequence). The CDR3 runs 15 residues. The CDR3 nucleotides read TGTGCCAGCAGCCAGGGACAGGGGTATAGTTCACCCCTCCACTTT. Translation: CASSQGQGYSSPLHF.

The rearrangement links TRBV7-9 to TRBJ1-2; 9 bases are a match to TRBD1. Germline-derived CDR1 and CDR2 are SEHNR and FQNEAQ (reference sequence). The CDR3 spans 14 residues. With V trimmed by 5 bases and J by 6 bases, 7 bases remained unmatched. The CDR3 coding sequence is TGTGCCAGCAGCCGATCGGACAGGGGCGATGGCTACACCTTC. Its protein product is CASSRSDRGDGYTF.

This clonotype was seen many times. This chain joins TRBV11-3 and TRBJ1-2; a weak D match, TRBD1 (5 bases). The CDR3 has 13 amino acids. V was shortened by 1 base and J by 8 bases, with 11 bases between the two germline ends. Germline V gives CDR1 SGHNT, CDR2 YENEEA. CDR3 coding DNA: TGTGCCAGCAGCTTAGCGGAGACAGCCGGCTACACCTTC. Protein product: CASSLAETAGYTF. Drawing the rest from reference TRBV11-3 and TRBJ1-2, the complete variable domain is EAGVVQSPRYKIIEKKQPVAFWCNPISGHNTLYWYLQNLGQGPELLIRYENEEAVDDSQLPKDRFSAERLKGVDSTLKIQPAELGDSAVYLCASSLAETAGYTFGSGTRLTVV.

This chain joins TRBV12-5 and TRBJ2-7; D remains unclear. The CDR3 extends over 12 amino acids. Trimming stripped 3 bases from V and 4 bases from J, with 7 bases between. Germline V gene lookup returns CDR1 LGHNT and CDR2 FRNRAP. CDR3 region: CASGFLSYEQYF. The CDR3 DNA reads as TGTGCTAGTGGTTTTCTATCGTACGAGCAGTACTTC.

For this clonotype: A much larger clone sits a single nucleotide away, making a read error possible. V usage is TRBV18 and J usage is TRBJ2-1, with 8 positions matching TRBD2. Germline CDR1 KGHSH, CDR2 LQKENI. The trim removed 4 bases at V and 8 bases at J, leaving 10 bases unmatched. The CDR3 is 15 residues long. This chain's CDR3 is CASSRRGGAGYEQFF. For the CDR3, the DNA is TGTGCCAGCTCACGACGGGGGGGGGCTGGCTATGAGCAGTTCTTC. The full variable domain, rest sourced from reference TRBV18 and TRBJ2-1, is NAGVMQNPRHLVRRRGQEARLRCSPMKGHSHVYWYRQLPEEGLKFMVYLQKENIIDESGMPKERFSAEFPKEGPSILRIQQVVRGDSAAYFCASSRRGGAGYEQFFGPGTRLTVL.

Notes on this clonotype: Since a much larger clone is just one base distant, this may be a read error. The chain links TRBV5-1 to TRBJ2-3; TRBD2 agrees at 8 bases. In germline, CDR1 is SGHRS, CDR2 YFSETQ. The CDR3 runs to 16 residues. The V segment lost 1 base and the J segment 1 base; nucleotides outside the gene matches: 5. The CDR3 loop is CASSLSGSGGTDTQYF. CDR3 sequence (DNA): TGCGCCAGCAGCTTGTCCGGTAGCGGGGGCACAGATACGCAGTATTTT.

The chain's CDR3 is CATQDRNQPQHF. In DNA, the CDR3 is TGTGCCACCCAGGACAGAAATCAGCCCCAGCATTTT. The chain combines TRBV12-3 or TRBV12-4 with TRBJ1-5; the D gene is possibly TRBD1 (6 bases). This CDR3 contains 12 residues. The V end lost 10 bases, the J end lost 4 bases, and 11 bases lay between the germline ends.

This clonotype was found many times. The V gene is TRBV6-1, the J gene TRBJ2-7; 8 bases align to TRBD1. The CDR3 is 15 amino acids. Germline V gene lookup returns CDR1 MNHNS and CDR2 SASEGT. After removal of 5 bases from V and 0 bases from J, the junction contained 6 bases not matched to a gene. The CDR3 sequence is CASSPDRGPSYEQYF. CDR3 DNA: TGTGCCAGCAGTCCCGACAGGGGCCCCTCCTACGAGCAGTACTTC.

In its sample, this clonotype was seen many times. The chain has TRBV12-3 or TRBV12-4 and TRBJ2-2; D remains unclear. The ends were cut back, 3 bases at V and 5 bases at J, with 7 bases in the middle. The CDR3 is 13 residues long. CDR3 DNA sequence: TGTGCCAGCAGTTTGGCCGATACCGGGGAGCTGTTTTTT. It translates to CASSLADTGELFF.

For this clonotype: It may be a read error: a sequence one base away is much more abundant. The V and J genes are TRBV6-5 and TRBJ1-2, with D possibly matching TRBD1 (5 bases). The CDR3 is made up of 14 amino acids. CDR1 and CDR2 from the germline V gene are MNHEY and SVGAGI. CDR3 residues: CASSSPDMNYAYTF. Written as DNA, the CDR3 is TGTGCCAGCAGTTCTCCGGACATGAACTATGCCTACACCTTC.

This clonotype was seen many times. The chain carries TRBV3-1 and TRBJ2-6, with D maybe TRBD1 (6 bases). Germline lookup yields CDR1 LGHDT and CDR2 YNNKEL (reference sequence). Trimming cost V 2 bases and J 4 bases, with 9 bases left between them. The CDR3 totals 15 residues. The CDR3 spells CASSQRGFGANVLTF. The CDR3 nucleotides read TGTGCCAGCAGCCAAAGGGGGTTCGGGGCCAACGTCCTGACTTTC.

This clonotype was detected a few times. J is TRBJ1-3 and V is TRBV11-2, with a possible D match to TRBD1 (6 bases). V dropped 5 bases and J dropped 3 bases, with 14 bases sitting between them. The CDR3 length is 15 residues. Germline assignment: CDR1 SGHAT and CDR2 FQNNGV. CDR3 in DNA: TGTGCCAGCAGCCGAACGGGGGGCGATGGAAACACCATATATTTT. This sequence encodes CASSRTGGDGNTIYF.

This clonotype has a count of ten or more. V is TRBV7-6 and J is TRBJ2-1; TRBD1 aligns across 7 bases. After removal of 4 bases from V and 4 bases from J, the junction contained 7 bases not matched to a gene. The CDR3 runs to 15 residues. CDR1 SGHVS and CDR2 FNYEAQ come from the germline V gene. The chain's CDR3 is CASSSGTAIYNEQFF. Here the CDR3 DNA reads TGTGCCAGCAGCTCCGGGACAGCCATTTACAATGAGCAGTTCTTC.

At least ten counts were recorded for this clonotype. This rearrangement joins TRBV24-1 to TRBJ1-2; D gene ambiguous. The CDR3 loop spans 15 amino acids. V was pared by 4 bases and J by 8 bases, with 19 bases between. Germline CDR1 reads KGHDR; CDR2 reads SFDVKD. The CDR3 loop is CATSDPGRSREGYTF. The CDR3 DNA reads as TGTGCCACCAGTGACCCAGGACGTTCTCGAGAAGGCTACACCTTC.

This rearrangement joins TRBV14 to TRBJ1-2; 12 bases are shared with TRBD1. Germline V CDR1 and CDR2: SGHDN, FVKESK. CDR3 length equals 15 residues. The V and J ends lost 2 bases and 7 bases, in that order; junction bases with no gene match: 5. CDR3 coding DNA: TGTGCCAGCAGCCAACGGGACAGGGGGCGCGGTGGCTACACCTTC. It translates to CASSQRDRGRGGYTF.

This clonotype was counted only a few times. One junction end does not reproduce the germline sequence, and a read error may be involved. CDR3 amino acids: CSVRRQGADYGYTF. For the CDR3, the DNA is TGCAGTGTTAGAAGACAGGGGGCGGACTATGGCTACACCTTC. V is TRBV20-1 and J is TRBJ1-2; the match to TRBD1 covers 10 bases. The germline V gene has CDR1 DFQATT and CDR2 SNEGSKA (reference sequence). The CDR3 is 14 residues long.